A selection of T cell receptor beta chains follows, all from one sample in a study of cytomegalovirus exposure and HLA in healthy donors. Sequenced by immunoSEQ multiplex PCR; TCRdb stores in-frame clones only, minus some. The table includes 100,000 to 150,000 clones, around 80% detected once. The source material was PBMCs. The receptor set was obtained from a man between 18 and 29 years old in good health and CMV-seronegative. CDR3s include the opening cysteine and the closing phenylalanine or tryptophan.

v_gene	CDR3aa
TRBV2	CASSDGQGGYETQYF
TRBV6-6	CASSYSRGRSGEQYF
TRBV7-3	CASSLTAPNQGTEAFF
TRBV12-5	CASATPIPGSGRLDEQFF
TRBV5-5	CASSLGHAEGYGYTF
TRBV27	CASSSLLAGGTDTQYF
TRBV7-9	CASSLGTSGRHERGEQFF
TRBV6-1	CASSEQGSEFIQPQHF
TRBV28	CASSHWTGGQPQHF
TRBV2	CASSLEGVNTQYF
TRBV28	CASSREGSGANVLTF
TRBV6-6	CATQFDGIVEEQYF
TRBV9	CASSTAREQETQYF
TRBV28	CASSTVGAASTDTQYF
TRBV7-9	CASSLSLTGEAFF
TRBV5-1	CASSPQTGMNTEAFF
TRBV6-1	CASRGPSTEAFF